One sample yielded the 2 T cell receptor beta chains listed below, sequenced in a study of blood T cells in healthy people across ages. PCR was performed a second time for about 7 to 11 cycles using a sample-barcoded 5' primer and a J-beta primer mix. TCRdb recomputed calls from the 5' RACE reads with MiXCR, one row per CDR3 protein. Altogether about 760,000 distinct CDR3 sequences are present, about 61% being singletons, with the ten largest covering under 30%. The sample consisted of blood. The receptors derive from a man between 40 and 49 years old in good health.

The rearrangement links TRBV6-2 or TRBV6-3 to TRBJ1-4, with D unresolved. The CDR3 spans 16 residues. Per germline, CDR1 MNHEY and CDR2 SVGEGT. The V end lost 4 bases, the J end lost 1 base, and 13 bases lay between the germline ends. The CDR3 region has the DNA TGTGCCAGCAGTTCTCACGGAGGAATAACTAATGAAAAACTGTTTTTT. It encodes CASSSHGGITNEKLFF.

A few counts support this clonotype. The chain is built from TRBV27 and TRBJ2-5; 9 positions agree with TRBD1. CDR3 length equals 15 residues. Germline trimming cut 5 bases from V and 3 bases from J; bases unmatched to any gene: 7. The germline V gene encodes CDR1 MNHEY and CDR2 SMNVEV (reference sequence). CDR3 sequence: CASSEYRGREETQYF. The CDR3 DNA reads as TGTGCCAGCAGTGAATACAGGGGGCGCGAAGAGACCCAGTACTTC.